Below, one T cell receptor beta chain is given with its context. The antigen is undetermined. The sample belongs to a study of a mutant IDH1 vaccine in newly diagnosed glioma. In the study overall: V12 came at week 35, V13 at week 47.

Specified time point: week 35, safety follow-up. Doses comprised 300 ug of mutant IDH1 20-mer peptide each, plus topical imiquimod. Sequencing used immunoSEQ multiplex PCR; TCRdb keeps in-frame clones, though not all of them. The sample shows around 52,000 clones, 76% of them seen only once. This TCR was recovered from a man aged 40-50 years with glioma. Sequencing was performed on PBMCs, taken from a glioma patient whose treatment included an IDH1 peptide vaccine.

CDR3 nucleotide sequence: TGTGCCAGCAGCGTAGAGGGACAAACCGGGGAGCTGTTTTTT. It is translated as CASSVEGQTGELFF. The chain recombines TRBV9 with TRBJ2-2, with a possible D match to TRBD1 (6 bases). Germline-derived CDR1 and CDR2 are SGDLS and YYNGEE. V shed 0 bases and J shed 5 bases, with 8 bases lying between them. The CDR3 totals 14 residues.